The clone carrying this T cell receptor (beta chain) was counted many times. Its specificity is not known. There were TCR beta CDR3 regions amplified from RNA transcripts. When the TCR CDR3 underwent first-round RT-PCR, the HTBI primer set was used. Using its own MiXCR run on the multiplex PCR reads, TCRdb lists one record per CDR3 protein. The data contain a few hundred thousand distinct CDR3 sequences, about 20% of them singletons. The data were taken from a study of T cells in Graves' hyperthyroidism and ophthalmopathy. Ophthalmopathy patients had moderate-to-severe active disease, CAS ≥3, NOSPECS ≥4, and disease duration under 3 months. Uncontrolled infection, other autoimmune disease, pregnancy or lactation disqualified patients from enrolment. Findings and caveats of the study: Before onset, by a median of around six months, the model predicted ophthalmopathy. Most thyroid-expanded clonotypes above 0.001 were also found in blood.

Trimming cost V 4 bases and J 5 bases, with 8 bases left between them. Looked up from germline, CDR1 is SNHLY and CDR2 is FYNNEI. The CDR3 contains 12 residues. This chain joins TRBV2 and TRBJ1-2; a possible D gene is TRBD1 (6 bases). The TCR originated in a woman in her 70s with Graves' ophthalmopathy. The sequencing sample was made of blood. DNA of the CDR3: TGTGCCAGCAGTGGGCAGGGGTATGGCTACACCTTC. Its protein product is CASSGQGYGYTF. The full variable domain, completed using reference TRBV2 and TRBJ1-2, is EPEVTQTPSHQVTQMGQEVILRCVPISNHLYFYWYRQILGQKVEFLVSFYNNEISEKSEIFDDQFSVERPDGSNFTLKIRSTKLEDSAMYFCASSGQGYGYTFGSGTRLTVV.